Below, 14 T cell receptor beta chains from the same sample are listed, as sequenced in a study of CD8+ T cells in alopecia areata. RNA extraction was followed by reverse transcription into cDNA, which acted as the sequencing template. Data came from immunoSEQ multiplex PCR; TCRdb stores just in-frame clones and leaves some out. The top ten hold 8.8% of the sample, which has about 99,000 clones, around 60% seen once. Sequences were obtained from CD4+ T cells sorted from blood. The receptors were gathered from a human donor in good health.

The chain has TRBV29-1 and TRBJ1-1; 9 bases line up with TRBD1. CDR1 and CDR2 (germline): SQVTM, ANQGSEA. This CDR3 is 13 amino acids long. The ends lost 7 bases at V and 1 base at J; junction bases unmatched: 4. Here the CDR3 reads CSAGDRANTEAFF. In DNA, the CDR3 is TGCAGCGCTGGGGACAGGGCGAACACTGAAGCTTTCTTT. The variable domain in full, completed from reference TRBV29-1 and TRBJ1-1, reads SAVISQKPSRDICQRGTSLTIQCQVDSQVTMMFWYRQQPGQSLTLIATANQGSEATYESGFVIDKFPISRPNLTFSTLTVSNMSPEDSSIYLCSAGDRANTEAFFGQGTRLTVV.

As DNA, the CDR3 is TGTGCCTGGAGTGCCCCCGGACAACCCTACGAGCAGTACTTC. The encoded protein is CAWSAPGQPYEQYF. J is TRBJ2-7 and V is TRBV30, with D possibly TRBD1 on 5 matching bases. CDR3 length: 14 residues. CDR1 GTSNPN and CDR2 SVGIG come from the germline V gene (reference sequence). V was clipped by 1 base and J by 2 bases, with 12 bases between them.

This chain links TRBV19 with TRBJ1-2; 7 bases are shared with TRBD1. The CDR3 has 14 residues. CDR1 and CDR2 (germline): LNHDA, SQIVND (reference sequence). V shed 8 bases and J 7 bases; nucleotides not matched to a gene: 13. The CDR3 reads CASGQRGRVSGYTF. DNA for the CDR3: TGTGCCAGTGGGCAAAGGGGGCGCGTATCTGGCTACACCTTC. Complete variable domain (other parts from reference TRBV19 and TRBJ1-2): DGGITQSPKYLFRKEGQNVTLSCEQNLNHDAMYWYRQDPGQGLRLIYYSQIVNDFQKGDIAEGYSVSREKKESFPLTVTSAQKNPTAFYLCASGQRGRVSGYTFGSGTRLTVV.

This chain links TRBV4-2 with TRBJ2-3; D might be TRBD1 (6 bases). From germline, CDR1 is LGHNA and CDR2 YNFKEQ. V lost 1 base and J 0 bases, leaving 11 bases between the germline ends. The CDR3 is 16 amino acids. CDR3 sequence reads: CASSQGPGQSTDTQYF. The CDR3 region has the DNA TGTGCCAGCAGCCAAGGACCGGGACAAAGCACAGATACGCAGTATTTT.

This sequence joins TRBV30 and TRBJ2-2; D is ambiguous. Germline loops: CDR1 GTSNPN, CDR2 SVGIG (reference sequence). This CDR3 comprises 11 residues. The V gene lost 4 bases and the J gene lost 6 bases, with 6 bases spanning the gap. The CDR3 sequence: CAWNRAGELFF. CDR3 in DNA: TGTGCCTGGAACCGCGCCGGGGAGCTGTTTTTT.

V is TRBV6-5 and J is TRBJ2-1, with TRBD1 as a possible D gene (6 bases). This CDR3 has 14 residues. CDR1 and CDR2 from the germline V gene are MNHEY and SVGAGI. V gave up 5 bases and J gave up 8 bases, with 16 bases separating them. As DNA, the CDR3 is TGTGCCAGCAGTACTCGACTGGGGGCCTATGAGCAGTTCTTC. Translating it yields CASSTRLGAYEQFF.

The rearrangement joins TRBV5-1 to TRBJ1-1, with TRBD1 matching over 7 bases. This CDR3 region has 14 residues. V dropped 4 bases and J dropped 6; count of bases not matched to a gene: 9. Germline lookup yields CDR1 SGHRS and CDR2 YFSETQ. The CDR3 DNA reads TGCGCCAGCAGCAGCAACAGGGGATTCGCTGAAGCTTTCTTT. Residues: CASSSNRGFAEAFF.

About this clone itself: Sequence at one end of the junction differs from germline and may be a read error. V usage is TRBV5-6 and J usage is TRBJ1-1, with 7 bases identical to TRBD1. The CDR3 has 14 amino acids. From germline, CDR1 is SGHDT and CDR2 YYEEEE. As DNA, the CDR3 is TGTGCCAGCAGCTCTATCAACGAGCCGGGACAGCTAAACTTT. Residues: CASSSINEPGQLNF.

This rearrangement joins TRBV4-3 to TRBJ1-4, with D tentatively TRBD1 (5 bases). Germline loops: CDR1 LGHNA, CDR2 YSLEER. V was shortened by 3 bases and J by 6 bases, with 14 bases between the two germline ends. CDR3 size: 15 residues. The chain's CDR3 is CASSQVRGRYEKLFF. The CDR3 DNA sequence: TGCGCCAGCAGCCAGGTCCGGGGGAGGTATGAAAAACTGTTTTTT.

The chain employs TRBV29-1 and TRBJ1-5; no clear D. Germline-derived CDR1 and CDR2 are SQVTM and ANQGSEA. The CDR3 length is 13 residues. The V end was cut by 4 bases, the J end by 1 base, with 8 bases between. The CDR3 reads CSVVVMSNQPQHF. The CDR3 nucleotides read TGCAGCGTTGTGGTGATGAGCAATCAGCCCCAGCATTTT.

The sample holds a few counts of this clone. V gene TRBV11-2 combines with J gene TRBJ2-7, with no clear D. The CDR3 is 11 amino acids. Germline V gene sequence: CDR1 SGHAT, CDR2 FQNNGV. Trimming took 5 bases from V and 6 from J, leaving 8 bases between them. DNA for the CDR3: TGTGCCAGCAGCCCACGCCGCGAGCAGTACTTC. This codes for CASSPRREQYF. The variable domain in full, completed from reference TRBV11-2 and TRBJ2-7, reads EAGVAQSPRYKIIEKRQSVAFWCNPISGHATLYWYQQILGQGPKLLIQFQNNGVVDDSQLPKDRFSAERLKGVDSTLKIQPAKLEDSAVYLCASSPRREQYFGPGTRLTVT.

This chain joins TRBV6-5 and TRBJ2-3; no reliable D call. CDR3 length: 13 residues. The V end was cut by 4 bases, the J end by 2 bases, with 7 bases between. CDR1 and CDR2 (germline): MNHEY, SVGAGI. The CDR3 loop reads CASSSTNTDTQYF. In nucleotides, the CDR3 is TGTGCCAGCAGTTCTACTAACACAGATACGCAGTATTTT.

The V and J genes are TRBV30 and TRBJ2-6, with D possibly TRBD1 on 5 matching bases. The CDR3 has 15 residues. Germline CDR1 is GTSNPN and CDR2 is SVGIG (reference sequence). V lost 2 bases and J lost 0, with 8 bases in between. The DNA for the CDR3 is TGTGCCTGGAGTTTAAGGGGCTCTGGGGCCAACGTCCTGACTTTC. Translated: CAWSLRGSGANVLTF.

The chain is built from TRBV9 and TRBJ2-7; D is tentatively TRBD1 or TRBD2 (5 bases each). CDR3 length: 14 amino acids. Between the trimmed V and J ends, which lost 0 bases and 4 bases, there was a span of 11 bases. Germline CDR1 reads SGDLS; CDR2 reads YYNGEE. CDR3 in amino acids: CASSVGVEGYEQYF. CDR3 nucleotides: TGTGCCAGCAGCGTAGGGGTCGAGGGGTACGAGCAGTACTTC.